This entry lists 6 T cell receptor beta chains sequenced from one sample in a study of cytomegalovirus exposure and HLA in healthy donors. PCR amplification relied on 60 Vbeta primers (plus 13 Jbeta primers). This table comes from immunoSEQ multiplex PCR, and its TCRdb copy is limited to in-frame clones, with some not included. The table has 95,000 to 100,000 clones, about 85% seen once. The sample comprised PBMCs. These TCRs come from a young man in good health and CMV-seronegative.

CDR3 loop: CSAPGQGSTGELFF. CDR3 nucleotides: TGCAGCGCCCCCGGACAGGGGAGCACCGGGGAGCTGTTTTTT. The chain uses TRBV29-1 and TRBJ2-2; TRBD1 aligns across 9 bases. This CDR3 spans 14 amino acids. The trim removed 7 bases at V and 4 bases at J, leaving 7 bases unmatched. Germline CDR1 reads SQVTM; CDR2 reads ANQGSEA.

The rearrangement uses TRBV2 and TRBJ1-6; 8 nucleotides agree with TRBD1. The germline gives CDR1 SNHLY, CDR2 FYNNEI. This CDR3 contains 13 residues. The V gene end was trimmed by 4 bases and the J gene end by 7 bases; junction bases not matched to a gene: 0. The CDR3 is CASSGQGNSPLHF. The CDR3 DNA reads TGTGCCAGCAGTGGACAGGGGAATTCACCCCTCCACTTT.

V is TRBV7-2 and J is TRBJ2-2, with no clear D. Looked up from germline, CDR1 is SGHTA and CDR2 is FQGNSA. The CDR3 is 16 residues long. Trimming stripped 1 base from V and 4 bases from J, with 13 bases between. Here the CDR3 DNA reads TGTGCCAGCAGCTTAGAATCCGGTTTCGGCACCGGGGAGCTGTTTTTT. Encoded protein: CASSLESGFGTGELFF.

J is TRBJ2-3 and V is TRBV6-6; D gene unclear. This CDR3 contains 12 residues. CDR1 is MNHNY, CDR2 SVGAGI, per germline (reference sequence). The V end lost 5 bases, the J end lost 7 bases, and 10 bases lay between the germline ends. CDR3 DNA: TGTGCCAGCAGTCAATCACTAAATACGCAGTATTTT. It translates to CASSQSLNTQYF.

This chain connects TRBV2 to TRBJ2-1, with TRBD2 matching over 9 bases. This CDR3 comprises 16 residues. Losses at the gene ends were 1 base for V and 8 bases for J; bases not matched to a gene: 9. Germline values: CDR1 SNHLY, CDR2 FYNNEI. In DNA, the CDR3 is TGTGCCAGCAGTGAAGAAGTGGCGGGGGGGCGGTATGAGCAGTTCTTC. It yields the protein CASSEEVAGGRYEQFF.

V gene TRBV4-2 combines with J gene TRBJ1-6; perhaps TRBD1 as D (6 bases). Germline CDR1 reads LGHNA; CDR2 reads YNFKEQ. Between the trimmed V and J ends, which lost 2 bases and 6 bases, there was a span of 17 bases. The CDR3 totals 17 residues. The DNA of the CDR3 is TGTGCCAGCAGCCAAACCAGCAGGGGTCTGGGTAATTCACCCCTCCACTTT. It encodes CASSQTSRGLGNSPLHF.